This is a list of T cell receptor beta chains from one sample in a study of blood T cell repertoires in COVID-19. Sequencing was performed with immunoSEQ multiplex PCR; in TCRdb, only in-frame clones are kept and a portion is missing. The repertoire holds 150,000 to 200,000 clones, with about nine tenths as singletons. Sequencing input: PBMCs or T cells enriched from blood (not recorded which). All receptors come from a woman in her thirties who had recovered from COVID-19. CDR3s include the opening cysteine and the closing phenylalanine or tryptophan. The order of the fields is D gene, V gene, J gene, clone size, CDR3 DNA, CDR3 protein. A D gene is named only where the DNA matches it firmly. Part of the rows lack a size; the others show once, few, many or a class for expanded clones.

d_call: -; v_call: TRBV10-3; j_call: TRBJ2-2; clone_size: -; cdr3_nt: TGTGCCATCAGTGAAGGTTGGACTCAAGGCACCGGGGAGCTGTTTTTT; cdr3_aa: CAISEGWTQGTGELFF
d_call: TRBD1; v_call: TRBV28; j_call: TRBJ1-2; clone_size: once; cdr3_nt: TGTGCCAGCAGTTTCGGAGACAGGGGTCTGGGCTACACCTTC; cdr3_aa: CASSFGDRGLGYTF
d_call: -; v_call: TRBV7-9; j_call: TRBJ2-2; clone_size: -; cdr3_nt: TGTGCCAGCAGCTCCAGCGGCACCGGGGAGCTGTTTTTT; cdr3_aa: CASSSSGTGELFF
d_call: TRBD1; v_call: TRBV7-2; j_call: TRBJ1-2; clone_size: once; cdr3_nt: TGTGCCAGCAGCCCAGGACAGGGGGTGTACTATGGCTACACCTTC; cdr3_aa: CASSPGQGVYYGYTF
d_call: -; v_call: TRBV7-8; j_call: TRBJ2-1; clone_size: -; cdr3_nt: TGTGCCAGCAGCTTAGAAGGGGGGGACTACAATGAGCAGTTCTTC; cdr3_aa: CASSLEGGDYNEQFF
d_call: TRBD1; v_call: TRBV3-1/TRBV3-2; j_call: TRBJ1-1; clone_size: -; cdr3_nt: TGTGCCAGCAGCCATCGGACAGGGACGAACACTGAAGCTTTCTTT; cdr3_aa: CASSHRTGTNTEAFF
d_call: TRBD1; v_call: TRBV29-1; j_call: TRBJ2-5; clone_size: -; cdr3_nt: TGCAGCGTCAAATGGACAGGGGGCGAGGAGACCCAGTACTTC; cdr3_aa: CSVKWTGGEETQYF
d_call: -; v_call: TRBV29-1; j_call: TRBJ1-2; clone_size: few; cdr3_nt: TGCAGCGCTGGACAGACTAACTATGGCTACACCTTC; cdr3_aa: CSAGQTNYGYTF
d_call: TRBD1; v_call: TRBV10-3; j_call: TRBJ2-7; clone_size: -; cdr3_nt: TGTGCCATCAGCGTACAGGGGAATGAGCAGTACTTC; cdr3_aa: CAISVQGNEQYF
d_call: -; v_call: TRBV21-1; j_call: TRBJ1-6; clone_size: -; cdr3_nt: TGTGCCAGCAACCGGGACATGGCAGATTCACCCCTCCACTTT; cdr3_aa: CASNRDMADSPLHF
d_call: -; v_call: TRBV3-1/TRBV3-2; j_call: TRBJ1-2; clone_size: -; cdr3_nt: TGTGCCAGCAGCCAAGATTCCAGGACTAACTATGGCTACACCTTC; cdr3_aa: CASSQDSRTNYGYTF
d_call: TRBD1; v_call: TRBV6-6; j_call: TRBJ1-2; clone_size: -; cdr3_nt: TGTGCCAGCAGCCGGTCGGGACAGGAGAACTATGGCTACACCTTC; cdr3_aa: CASSRSGQENYGYTF
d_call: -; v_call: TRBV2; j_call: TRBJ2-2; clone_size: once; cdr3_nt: TGTGCCAGCAGTGAACTCCAGGGGTCCAACACCGGGGAGCTGTTTTTT; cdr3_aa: CASSELQGSNTGELFF
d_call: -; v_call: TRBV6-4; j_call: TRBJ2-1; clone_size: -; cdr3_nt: TGTGCCAGCAGTGAAGGAGGGGGGGGTTTGAATGAGCAGTTCTTC; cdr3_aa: CASSEGGGGLNEQFF
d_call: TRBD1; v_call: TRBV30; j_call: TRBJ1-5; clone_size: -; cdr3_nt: TGTGCCTGGAGTCTGAGTATGGGACAGGGGGTTTATCAGCCCCAGCATTTT; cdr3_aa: CAWSLSMGQGVYQPQHF
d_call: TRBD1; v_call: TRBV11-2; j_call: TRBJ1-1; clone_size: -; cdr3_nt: TGTGCCAGCCGGACAGGGGCCGACACTGAAGCTTTCTTT; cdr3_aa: CASRTGADTEAFF
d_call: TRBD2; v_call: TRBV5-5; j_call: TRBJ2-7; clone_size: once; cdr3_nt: TGTGCCAGCAGCTTGTTCCTAGCGGGAGGGGAGCAGTACTTC; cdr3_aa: CASSLFLAGGEQYF
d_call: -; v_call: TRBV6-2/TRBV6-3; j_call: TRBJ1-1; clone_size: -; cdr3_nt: TGTGCCAGCAGTTACGTCGGGGTCGGGGACACTGAAGCTTTCTTT; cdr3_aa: CASSYVGVGDTEAFF
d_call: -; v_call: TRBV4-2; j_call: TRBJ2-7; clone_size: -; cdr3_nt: TGTGCCAGCAGCCGGGACAACTACGAGCAGTACTTC; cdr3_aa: CASSRDNYEQYF
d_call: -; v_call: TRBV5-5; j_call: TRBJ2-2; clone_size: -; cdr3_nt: TGTGCCAGCAGCTCCCCGGACAGGAACACCGGGGAGCTGTTTTTT; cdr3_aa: CASSSPDRNTGELFF
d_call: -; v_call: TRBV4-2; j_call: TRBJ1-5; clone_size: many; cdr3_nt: TGTGCCAGCAGCCAAGATCGCGGGGATCAGCCCCAGCATTTT; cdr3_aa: CASSQDRGDQPQHF
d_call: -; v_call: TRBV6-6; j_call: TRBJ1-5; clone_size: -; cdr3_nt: TGTGCCAGCAGTTACGGCGCGGGCAATCAGCCCCAGCATTTT; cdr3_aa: CASSYGAGNQPQHF
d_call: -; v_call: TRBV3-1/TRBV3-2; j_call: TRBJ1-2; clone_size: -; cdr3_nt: TGTGCCAGCAGCCAAGATGGAGGAGGACTAAGGGTTAACAACTATGGCTACACCTTC; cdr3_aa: CASSQDGGGLRVNNYGYTF
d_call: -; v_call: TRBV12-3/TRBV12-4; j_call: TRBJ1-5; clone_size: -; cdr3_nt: TGTGCCAGCAGAACAGGCAATCAGCCCCAGCATTTT; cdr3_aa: CASRTGNQPQHF
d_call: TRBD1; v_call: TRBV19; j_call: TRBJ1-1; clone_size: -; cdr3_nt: TGTGCCAGTAGTGCCACAGGGGGGACTGAAGCTTTCTTT; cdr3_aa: CASSATGGTEAFF
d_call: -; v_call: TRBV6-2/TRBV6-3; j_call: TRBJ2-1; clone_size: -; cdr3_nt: TGTGCCAGCAGTTACGGTAGTGAGCAGTTCTTC; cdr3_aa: CASSYGSEQFF
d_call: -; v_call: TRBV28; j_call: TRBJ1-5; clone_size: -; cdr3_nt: TGTGCCAGCAGTTTATGGGGGGGGGATCAGCCCCAGCATTTT; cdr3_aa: CASSLWGGDQPQHF
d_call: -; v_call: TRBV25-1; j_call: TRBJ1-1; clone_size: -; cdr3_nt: TGTGCCAGCAGTGAGGGTCAGGGTAGTGGTGCGTACACTGAAGCTTTCTTT; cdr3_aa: CASSEGQGSGAYTEAFF
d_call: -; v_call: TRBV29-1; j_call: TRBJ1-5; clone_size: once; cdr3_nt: TGCAGCGTGGGGGAGGCGGGGGATCAGCCCCAGCATTTT; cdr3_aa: CSVGEAGDQPQHF
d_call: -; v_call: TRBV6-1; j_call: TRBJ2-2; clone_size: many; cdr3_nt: TGTGCCAGCAGTGACGCCAGCCGGGACACCGGGGAGCTGTTTTTT; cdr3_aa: CASSDASRDTGELFF
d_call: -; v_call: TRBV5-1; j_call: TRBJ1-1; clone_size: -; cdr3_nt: TGCGCCAGCATCGCCCCAGGGGCGCTGAACACTGAAGCTTTCTTT; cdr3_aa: CASIAPGALNTEAFF
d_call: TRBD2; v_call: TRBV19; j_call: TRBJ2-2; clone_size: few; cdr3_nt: TGTGCCAGTAGTAAAAGACTAGCGGGAGAGACAGGGGAGCTGTTTTTT; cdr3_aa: CASSKRLAGETGELFF
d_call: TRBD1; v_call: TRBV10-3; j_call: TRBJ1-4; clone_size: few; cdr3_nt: TGTGCCATCAGTGAGTCGACTCGGACAGGGGACGGAAAACTGTTTTTT; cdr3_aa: CAISESTRTGDGKLFF
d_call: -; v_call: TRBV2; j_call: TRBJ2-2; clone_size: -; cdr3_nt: TGTGCCAGCAGCCCCAGACAGCTTAACACCGGGGAGCTGTTTTTT; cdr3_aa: CASSPRQLNTGELFF
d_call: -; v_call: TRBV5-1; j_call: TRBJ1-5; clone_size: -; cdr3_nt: TGCGCCAGCAGCGAGAGTAGCAATCAGCCCCAGCATTTT; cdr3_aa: CASSESSNQPQHF
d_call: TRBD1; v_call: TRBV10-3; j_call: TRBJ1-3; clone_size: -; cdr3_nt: TGTGCCATCAGAGCGGGACAGGGAGGCCATAGCTCTGGAAACACCATATATTTT; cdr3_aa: CAIRAGQGGHSSGNTIYF
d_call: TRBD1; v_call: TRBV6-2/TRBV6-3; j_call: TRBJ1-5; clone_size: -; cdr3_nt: TGTGCCAGCAGCCCCGGGACAGGGAGATATAGCAATCAGCCCCAGCATTTT; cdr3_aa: CASSPGTGRYSNQPQHF